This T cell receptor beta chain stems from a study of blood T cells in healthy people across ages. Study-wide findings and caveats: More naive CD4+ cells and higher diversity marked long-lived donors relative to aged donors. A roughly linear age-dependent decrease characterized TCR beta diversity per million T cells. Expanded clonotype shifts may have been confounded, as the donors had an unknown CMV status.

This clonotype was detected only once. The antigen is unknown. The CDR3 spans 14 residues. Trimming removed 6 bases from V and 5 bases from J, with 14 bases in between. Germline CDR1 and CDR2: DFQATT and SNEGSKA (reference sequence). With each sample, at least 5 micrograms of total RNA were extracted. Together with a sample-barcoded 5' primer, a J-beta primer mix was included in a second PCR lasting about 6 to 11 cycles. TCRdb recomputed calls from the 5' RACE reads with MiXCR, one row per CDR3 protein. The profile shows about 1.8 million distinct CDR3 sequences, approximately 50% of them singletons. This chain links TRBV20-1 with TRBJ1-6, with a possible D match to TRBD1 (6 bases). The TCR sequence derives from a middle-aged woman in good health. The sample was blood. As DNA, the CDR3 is TGCAGTGCGCCCTCCGGGGGGCATAATTCACCCCTCCACTTT. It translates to CSAPSGGHNSPLHF.